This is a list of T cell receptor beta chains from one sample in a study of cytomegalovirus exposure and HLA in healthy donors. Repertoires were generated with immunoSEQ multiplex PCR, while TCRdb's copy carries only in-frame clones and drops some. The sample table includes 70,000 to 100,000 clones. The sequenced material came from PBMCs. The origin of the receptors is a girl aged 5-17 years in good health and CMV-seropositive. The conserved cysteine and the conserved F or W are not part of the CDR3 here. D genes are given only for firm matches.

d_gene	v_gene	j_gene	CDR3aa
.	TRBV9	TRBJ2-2	ASSRTDDTGELF
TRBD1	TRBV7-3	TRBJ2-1	ASSDTQGAQSF
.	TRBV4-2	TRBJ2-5	ASSQESRYQETQY
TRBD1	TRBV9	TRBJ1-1	ASSAGPGTVPEAF
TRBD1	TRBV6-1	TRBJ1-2	ASRETTGGGGYT
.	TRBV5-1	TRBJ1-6	ASSLLENSPLH
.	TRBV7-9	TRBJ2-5	ASYDTMGDETQY
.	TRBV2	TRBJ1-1	ASSERGAF
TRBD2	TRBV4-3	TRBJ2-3	ASSQDTSGFLDTQY
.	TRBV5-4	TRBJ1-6	ASSLAGQGVRVALH
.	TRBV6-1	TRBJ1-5	ASSDSGYGAQH
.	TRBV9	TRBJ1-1	ASSVVQGNTEAF
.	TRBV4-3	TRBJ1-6	ASSPGRQANSPLH
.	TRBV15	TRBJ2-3	ATSRDRGTDTQY
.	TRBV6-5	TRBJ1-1	ASSYGGTEAF
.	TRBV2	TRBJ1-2	ASSGAAYGYT
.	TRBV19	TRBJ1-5	ASSNWGDQPQH
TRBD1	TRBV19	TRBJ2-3	ASSLSTGVTDTQY